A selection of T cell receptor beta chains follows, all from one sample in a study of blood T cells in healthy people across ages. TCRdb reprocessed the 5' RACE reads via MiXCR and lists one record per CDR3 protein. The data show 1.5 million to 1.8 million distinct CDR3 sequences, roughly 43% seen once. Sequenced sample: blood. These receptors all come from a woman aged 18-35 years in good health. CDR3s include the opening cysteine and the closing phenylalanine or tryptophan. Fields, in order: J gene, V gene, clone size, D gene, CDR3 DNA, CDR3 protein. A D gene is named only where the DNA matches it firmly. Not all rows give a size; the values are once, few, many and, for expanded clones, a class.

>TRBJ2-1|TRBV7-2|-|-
TGTGCCAGCAGGCTAGAGCTCTCCTACAATGAGCAGTTCTTC
CASRLELSYNEQFF
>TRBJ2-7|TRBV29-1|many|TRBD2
TGCAGCGCGACTAGCGGGGGGCCCTACGAGCAGTACTTC
CSATSGGPYEQYF
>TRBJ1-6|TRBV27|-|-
TGTGCCAGCAGGGGGCCGGGACCCCTCCACTTT
CASRGPGPLHF
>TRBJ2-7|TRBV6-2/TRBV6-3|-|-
TGTGCCAGCATCAATCCTCCGCGCGGAACCTACGAGCAGTACTTC
CASINPPRGTYEQYF
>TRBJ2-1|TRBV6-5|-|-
TGTGCCAGCAGCCCTCAGCGGAAACGGGGTGAGCAGTTCTTC
CASSPQRKRGEQFF
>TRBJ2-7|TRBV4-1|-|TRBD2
TGCGCCGGCAGCCAAGGACTAGCGGGAAATTACGAGCAGTACTTC
CAGSQGLAGNYEQYF
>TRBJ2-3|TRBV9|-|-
TGTGCCAGCATCCAGCGGTCCACGTCCACCCTACGACTCACAGATACGCAGTATTTT
CASIQRSTSTLRLTDTQYF
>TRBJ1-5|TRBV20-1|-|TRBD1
TGCAGTGCTCGCCGGACAGGGGCAGGGCAGCCCCAGCATTTT
CSARRTGAGQPQHF
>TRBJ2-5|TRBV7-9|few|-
TGTGCCAGCAGCTTATCGTTGGGGGCGGACGAGCGGTACTTC
CASSLSLGADERYF
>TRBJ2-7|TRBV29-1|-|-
TGCAGCGTTGACAACCAGGGGGGGACTAGAGGATACGAGCAGTACTTC
CSVDNQGGTRGYEQYF
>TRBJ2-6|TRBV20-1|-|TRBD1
TGCAGTGCTAGGGAGACAGGGGGAGTCTCTGGGGCCAACGTCCTGACTTTC
CSARETGGVSGANVLTF
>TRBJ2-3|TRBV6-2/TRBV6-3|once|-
TGTGCCAGCAGTGGACGCAAAGGCACAGGTACGCAGTATTTT
CASSGRKGTGTQYF
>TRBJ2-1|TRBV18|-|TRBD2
TGTGCCAGCTCACCACCTAGCGGGCTTAATGAGCAGTTCTTC
CASSPPSGLNEQFF
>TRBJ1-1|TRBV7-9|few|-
TGTGCCAGCAGCTTAACGGGACGGATTAACACTGAAGCTTTCTTT
CASSLTGRINTEAFF
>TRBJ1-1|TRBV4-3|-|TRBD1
TGCGCCAGCAGCCACGGGGGTGGACAGGGGAGCACTGAAGCTTTCTTT
CASSHGGGQGSTEAFF
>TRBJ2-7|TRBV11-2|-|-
TGTGCCAGCAGCTTAGATTTGGCGGCCACGTACTTC
CASSLDLAATYF
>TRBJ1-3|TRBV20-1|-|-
TGCAATGCTAGCTCCTCTGGAAACACCATATATTTT
CNASSSGNTIYF
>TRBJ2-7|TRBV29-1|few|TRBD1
TGCAGCGTTGGTGGGGACAGGGGATCCTACGAGCAGTACTTC
CSVGGDRGSYEQYF
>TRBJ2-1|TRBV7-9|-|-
TGTGCCAGCAGCCCGCCTTTTACAGGGTCCCTTGGTTCCTACAATGAGCAGTTCTTC
CASSPPFTGSLGSYNEQFF
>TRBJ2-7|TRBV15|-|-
TGTGCTACCAGCAGAGATACAGGGTTTACCTACGAGCAGTACTTC
CATSRDTGFTYEQYF
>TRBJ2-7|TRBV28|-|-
TGTGCCAGCAGTTTCCCCCACCAAGGAGATGAGCAGTACTTC
CASSFPHQGDEQYF
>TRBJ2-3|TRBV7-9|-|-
TGTGCCAGCAGCTTGGTTGCGACAGTCACAGATACGCAGTATTTT
CASSLVATVTDTQYF
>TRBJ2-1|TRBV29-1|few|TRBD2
TGCAGCGTAAATGGACTAGCGGGAGTTTATGAGCAGTTCTTC
CSVNGLAGVYEQFF
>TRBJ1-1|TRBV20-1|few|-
TGCAGTGCTAGAGGAAAGACTGTTCATGATCGGAGCACTGAAGCTTTCTTT
CSARGKTVHDRSTEAFF
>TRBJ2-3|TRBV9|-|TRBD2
TGTGCCAGCAGCTACAGCGGGGGGGTGGATACGCAGTATTTT
CASSYSGGVDTQYF
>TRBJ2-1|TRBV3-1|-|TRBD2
TGTGCCAGCAGCGCGCCGGCGGGGGGGTACAATGAGCAGTTCTTC
CASSAPAGGYNEQFF
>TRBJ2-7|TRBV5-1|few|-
TGCGCCAGCAGATTTCACAGGGCTGGCGAGCAGTACTTC
CASRFHRAGEQYF
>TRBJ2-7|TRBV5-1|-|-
TGCGCCAGCAGCTTGCCGGGAATACCCTACGAGCAGTACTTC
CASSLPGIPYEQYF
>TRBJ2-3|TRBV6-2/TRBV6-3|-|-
TGTGCCAGCAGCCCCGGGATAGGGAGCACAGATACGCAGTATTTT
CASSPGIGSTDTQYF
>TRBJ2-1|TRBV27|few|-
TGTGCCAGCAGTTTATTAGGGCTGAATGAGCAGTTCTTC
CASSLLGLNEQFF